Listed below are T cell receptor beta chains from one sample, sequenced in a study of blood T cells in healthy people across ages. TCRdb ran MiXCR on the 5' RACE reads and lists one entry per CDR3 protein. The sample records approximately 800,000 distinct CDR3 sequences, 56% being singletons. Sequenced sample: blood. Every receptor here comes from a man aged 40-49 years in good health. Both conserved end residues are part of each CDR3. D genes are given only for firm matches. Not all rows give a size; the values are once, few, many and, for expanded clones, a class.

clone_size,v_call,j_call,d_call,cdr3_aa,cdr3_nt
NA,TRBV12-3/TRBV12-4,TRBJ1-1,NA,CASSVPPGNTEAFF,TGTGCCAGCAGTGTCCCCCCCGGGAACACTGAAGCTTTCTTT
few,TRBV27,TRBJ2-3,NA,CASRFYRGAGDTQYF,TGTGCCAGCAGGTTTTATAGGGGGGCGGGAGATACGCAGTATTTT
NA,TRBV7-3,TRBJ2-5,TRBD2,CASSLGLAGGYQETQYF,TGTGCCAGCAGCTTGGGACTAGCGGGGGGGTACCAAGAGACCCAGTACTTC
NA,TRBV25-1,TRBJ2-3,NA,CASSETGQGTSDTQYF,TGTGCCAGCAGTGAAACGGGACAAGGTACTTCAGATACGCAGTATTTT
NA,TRBV7-9,TRBJ2-5,NA,CASSSGPDTQETQYF,TGTGCCAGCAGCTCGGGCCCGGACACTCAAGAGACCCAGTACTTC
few,TRBV7-9,TRBJ2-6,TRBD1,CASRTEGQAGANVLTF,TGTGCCAGCAGGACCGAAGGACAGGCTGGGGCCAACGTCCTGACTTTC
NA,TRBV9,TRBJ2-3,TRBD2,CASSPEVLAGTDTQYF,TGTGCCAGCAGCCCCGAAGTACTAGCGGGCACAGATACGCAGTATTTT
NA,TRBV11-2,TRBJ2-3,TRBD2,CASSLDSAGVSQYF,TGTGCCAGCAGCTTAGATTCAGCGGGAGTATCGCAGTATTTT
NA,TRBV28,TRBJ2-6,NA,CASRSRGGYSGANVLTF,TGTGCCAGCAGGTCCCGGGGCGGCTACTCTGGGGCCAACGTCCTGACTTTC
NA,TRBV4-2,TRBJ2-1,TRBD2,CASSQDPSGGYNEQFF,TGTGCCAGCAGCCAAGACCCTAGCGGGGGATACAATGAGCAGTTCTTC
NA,TRBV20-1,TRBJ2-1,NA,CSALPRPGRYSYNEQFF,TGCAGTGCACTCCCCCGACCGGGTCGATACTCCTACAATGAGCAGTTCTTC
NA,TRBV12-3/TRBV12-4,TRBJ1-1,NA,CASSPISNTEAFF,TGTGCCAGCAGCCCGATTTCGAACACTGAAGCTTTCTTT
few,TRBV27,TRBJ2-7,NA,CASSQIIRSYEQYF,TGTGCCAGCAGTCAGATTATTCGCTCCTACGAGCAGTACTTC
NA,TRBV7-2,TRBJ1-1,NA,CASSQGLREAFF,TGTGCCAGCAGTCAGGGCCTCAGGGAAGCTTTCTTT
NA,TRBV9,TRBJ1-3,NA,CASSPQWGSGNTIYF,TGTGCCAGCAGCCCCCAGTGGGGCTCTGGAAACACCATATATTTT
NA,TRBV9,TRBJ2-5,NA,CASSVGPREETQYF,TGTGCCAGCAGCGTAGGTCCCCGTGAGGAGACCCAGTACTTC
NA,TRBV6-5,TRBJ2-6,NA,CASSYSSLILRAGANVLTF,TGTGCCAGCAGTTACTCGAGTCTGATTCTTAGGGCTGGGGCCAACGTCCTGACTTTC
NA,TRBV29-1,TRBJ2-2,NA,CSVEQGIRELFF,TGCAGCGTTGAACAGGGGATTAGGGAGCTGTTTTTT
NA,TRBV27,TRBJ2-6,NA,CASRQQVVSSGANVLTF,TGTGCCAGCAGACAACAGGTTGTGAGCTCTGGGGCCAACGTCCTGACTTTC
NA,TRBV3-1,TRBJ2-1,NA,CASSQEGQRNYNEQFF,TGTGCCAGCAGCCAAGAAGGACAGAGAAACTACAATGAGCAGTTCTTC
NA,TRBV4-3,TRBJ2-1,NA,CASSQDGYSGQLDEQFF,TGCGCCAGCAGCCAAGATGGGTATAGCGGTCAACTCGATGAGCAGTTCTTC
NA,TRBV11-2,TRBJ2-4,NA,CASSLLSAGTLAKNIQYF,TGTGCCAGCAGCTTACTCTCGGCTGGAACTCTAGCCAAAAACATTCAGTACTTC
few,TRBV4-1,TRBJ2-3,NA,CASSQDFGVTDTQYF,TGCGCCAGCAGCCAAGATTTTGGGGTTACAGATACGCAGTATTTT
NA,TRBV6-2/TRBV6-3,TRBJ2-2,NA,CASSGARGLNPGELFF,TGTGCCAGCAGTGGTGCTAGGGGCCTAAACCCCGGGGAGCTGTTTTTT
few,TRBV5-1,TRBJ2-1,NA,CASRNSGSRFDEQFF,TGCGCCAGCAGGAACTCCGGAAGCCGGTTCGATGAGCAGTTCTTC
NA,TRBV20-1,TRBJ1-2,NA,CSARGQGSYGYTF,TGCAGTGCTAGGGGCCAGGGTTCGTATGGCTACACCTTC
NA,TRBV25-1,TRBJ2-4,NA,CASSGGSRNIQYF,TGTGCCAGCAGTGGGGGGTCCAGAAACATTCAGTACTTC
NA,TRBV20-1,TRBJ1-1,NA,CSAMYAFF,TGCAGTGCTATGTACGCTTTCTTT
NA,TRBV20-1,TRBJ1-5,NA,CSAGLQGEGNQPQHF,TGCAGTGCCGGGTTACAGGGCGAGGGCAATCAGCCCCAGCATTTT
NA,TRBV7-2,TRBJ1-4,NA,CASSLRAGSWEKLFF,TGTGCCAGCAGCTTACGGGCGGGGTCATGGGAAAAACTGTTTTTT
once,TRBV7-8,TRBJ2-3,TRBD1,CASSLTKGTGKIPDTQYF,TGTGCCAGCAGCCTAACAAAAGGGACAGGGAAAATCCCAGATACGCAGTATTTT
NA,TRBV11-2,TRBJ1-1,NA,CASSLEAEGGTEAFF,TGTGCCAGCAGCTTAGAAGCCGAAGGGGGAACTGAAGCTTTCTTT
NA,TRBV12-5,TRBJ2-3,NA,CASGQDGVRDTQYF,TGTGCTAGTGGCCAGGACGGGGTGAGAGATACGCAGTATTTT
few,TRBV20-1,TRBJ2-3,NA,CSARDPLGTDTQYF,TGCAGTGCTAGAGATCCACTAGGCACAGATACGCAGTATTTT
NA,TRBV6-5,TRBJ2-1,TRBD2,CASSKTSGRVYNEQFF,TGTGCCAGCAGTAAGACTAGCGGGAGGGTCTACAATGAGCAGTTCTTC
NA,TRBV3-1,TRBJ2-7,NA,CASSQEVIGKQYF,TGTGCCAGCAGCCAAGAAGTTATCGGGAAGCAGTACTTC
few,TRBV7-2,TRBJ2-5,TRBD1,CASSLGGRGQETQYF,TGTGCCAGCAGCTTAGGCGGCAGGGGGCAGGAGACCCAGTACTTC
few,TRBV10-3,TRBJ2-7,TRBD1,CAISEDRESYEQYF,TGTGCCATCAGTGAGGACAGGGAATCCTACGAGCAGTACTTC
once,TRBV15,TRBJ2-2,NA,CATSRDFVRTLNTGELFF,TGTGCCACCAGCAGAGATTTCGTTAGGACACTGAACACCGGGGAGCTGTTTTTT
NA,TRBV7-2,TRBJ2-1,NA,CASSWDGANNEQFF,TGTGCCAGCAGCTGGGACGGGGCGAACAATGAGCAGTTCTTC
NA,TRBV2,TRBJ2-5,NA,CASVQGKETQYF,TGTGCATCGGTCCAAGGGAAAGAGACCCAGTACTTC
few,TRBV5-1,TRBJ2-1,TRBD2,CASSPRTSEYNEQFF,TGCGCCAGCAGCCCCCGGACTAGTGAGTACAATGAGCAGTTCTTC
NA,TRBV20-1,TRBJ2-7,TRBD1,CSAEARQGTPGLGYF,TGCAGTGCTGAAGCTCGACAGGGGACGCCAGGCTTGGGGTACTTC
NA,TRBV29-1,TRBJ2-5,NA,CSVSPRASEEGTQYF,TGCAGCGTTAGTCCGAGGGCGAGCGAGGAAGGGACCCAGTACTTC
NA,TRBV5-1,TRBJ2-6,TRBD1,CASGARRTGPSGANVLTF,TGCGCCAGCGGGGCGAGACGGACAGGGCCCTCCGGGGCCAACGTCCTGACTTTC
NA,TRBV3-1,TRBJ1-6,NA,CASSQVQDGSPLHF,TGTGCCAGCAGCCAAGTACAGGATGGCTCACCCCTCCACTTT
NA,TRBV2,TRBJ1-6,NA,CASRGGQFYNSPLHF,TGTGCCAGCAGAGGAGGTCAATTTTATAATTCACCCCTCCACTTT
NA,TRBV11-3,TRBJ2-3,NA,CASSSTRRDTQYF,TGTGCCAGCAGCAGCACGCGGCGAGATACGCAGTATTTT
few,TRBV9,TRBJ2-3,TRBD1,CASSVKSTGDTTDTQYF,TGTGCCAGCAGCGTAAAATCAACAGGGGACACCACAGATACGCAGTATTTT
NA,TRBV12-3/TRBV12-4,TRBJ1-5,NA,CASRTGGGGQPQHF,TGTGCCAGCAGGACAGGCGGGGGAGGTCAGCCCCAGCATTTT
NA,TRBV12-3/TRBV12-4,TRBJ2-7,TRBD1,CASRLRTGAYEQYF,TGTGCCAGCAGACTCAGGACAGGTGCCTACGAGCAGTACTTC
few,TRBV25-1,TRBJ2-6,NA,CASSNQRGPDSGANVLTF,TGTGCCAGCAGTAACCAAAGGGGCCCAGACTCTGGGGCCAACGTCCTGACTTTC
NA,TRBV7-9,TRBJ2-3,TRBD2,CASSPVIAGAGGTDTQYF,TGTGCCAGCAGCCCAGTCATAGCGGGGGCAGGTGGCACAGATACGCAGTATTTT
NA,TRBV7-9,TRBJ2-3,NA,CASSLDTAPVGTQYF,TGTGCCAGCAGCTTAGATACAGCGCCGGTGGGTACGCAGTATTTT
NA,TRBV20-1,TRBJ2-1,NA,CSNSRVYNEQFF,TGCAGTAATAGCCGTGTCTACAATGAGCAGTTCTTC
NA,TRBV15,TRBJ1-4,NA,CATSRSSPSGLNEKLFF,TGTGCCACCAGCAGATCCTCCCCGTCCGGACTTAATGAAAAACTGTTTTTT
few,TRBV29-1,TRBJ2-3,TRBD2,CSARPSGGPDTQYF,TGCAGCGCCCGCCCTAGCGGGGGGCCTGATACGCAGTATTTT
NA,TRBV4-3,TRBJ2-4,TRBD2,CASSQEAGGKSNIQYF,TGCGCCAGCAGCCAAGAGGCGGGAGGGAAGTCAAACATTCAGTACTTC